One sample yielded the 32 T cell receptor beta chains listed below, sequenced in a study of T-cell memory formation after mild COVID-19 (dated by TCRdb to the early 2020s). Preparation of the library involved 5' RACE. The data were produced on an Illumina NovaSeq 6000. TCRdb took the public reads, trimmed them with fastp at Q25, ran MiXCR for clone calling and kept in-frame beta chains. Every CDR3 protein is listed once, alongside the most common genes and DNA of its rows. The sample table shows 300,000 to 400,000 distinct CDR3 sequences, and over 10% are seen once. In total, the top ten clones hold over 20% of the sample. The sample was PBMCs or a T cell subset sorted from them (not recorded which). These receptors all stem from a man between 18 and 29 years old who had mild COVID-19 (a few samples of this study predate the infection). The sample titles of this study are shuffled in the database, so cell type and time point are left out; the donor was told from shared clones.

This clonotype was detected a few times. The chain joins TRBV5-4 to TRBJ2-3; 7 bases agree with TRBD2. Trimming at V came to 4 bases and at J to 1 base, leaving 12 bases not matched to a gene. Germline-derived CDR1 and CDR2 are SGHNT and YYREEE (reference sequence). There are 17 residues in the CDR3. CDR3 residues: CASSPVRERGGTDTQYF. CDR3 bases: TGTGCCAGCAGCCCCGTGAGGGAACGGGGGGGCACAGATACGCAGTATTTT.

This clonotype was seen a handful of times. The chain links TRBV24-1 to TRBJ1-5; D ambiguous. The CDR3 runs 13 residues. CDR1 and CDR2 from the germline V gene are KGHDR and SFDVKD. With 9 bases removed from V and 6 bases from J, the gap between germline ends came to 14 bases. The CDR3 loop reads CATAATAVQPQHF. The CDR3 coding sequence is TGTGCCACCGCCGCAACTGCGGTTCAGCCCCAGCATTTT.

The rearrangement joins TRBV3-1 to TRBJ2-7; D not resolved. Germline CDR1 reads LGHDT; CDR2 reads YNNKEL (reference sequence). Trimming shortened V by 1 base and J by 3 bases, and 13 bases separated the two germline ends. The CDR3 totals 15 residues. CDR3 in amino acids: CASSQAAGQIYEQYF. The DNA of the CDR3 is TGTGCCAGCAGCCAAGCGGCCGGGCAGATCTACGAGCAGTACTTC.

The chain employs TRBV4-1 and TRBJ1-5, with a weak D call TRBD1 (5 bases). CDR3 length: 14 residues. V was pared by 6 bases and J by 5 bases, with 14 bases between. Germline CDR1 is MGHRA and CDR2 is YSYEKL. In DNA, the CDR3 is TGCGCCAGCAGTCGCCGGGACGGCGATCAGCCCCAGCATTTT. It specifies CASSRRDGDQPQHF.

This clonotype turned up a few times. Here the CDR3 reads CSARQGAANEKLFF. In nucleotides, the CDR3 is TGCAGTGCTAGACAGGGGGCTGCTAATGAAAAACTGTTTTTT. The chain uses TRBV20-1 and TRBJ1-4; 8 bases line up with TRBD1. After removal of 2 bases from V and 3 bases from J, the junction contained 2 bases not matched to a gene. CDR3 size: 14 residues. Per the germline V gene, CDR1 is DFQATT and CDR2 is SNEGSKA (reference sequence).

The table lists this clonotype with many counts. The chain couples TRBV4-3 to TRBJ1-4, with 8 nucleotides matching TRBD1. This CDR3 contains 22 residues. CDR1 is LGHNA, CDR2 YSLEER, per germline. Trimming removed 5 bases from V and 0 bases from J; junction bases left unmatched: 23. DNA of the CDR3: TGCGCCAGCAGCGTGGACTGCCCAGGGGGCGCGCACCCACCTGCAACTAATGAAAAACTGTTTTTT. Translated, it gives CASSVDCPGGAHPPATNEKLFF.

The chain links TRBV6-5 to TRBJ1-1; D may be TRBD1 (6 bases). V was clipped by 5 bases and J by 1 base, with 14 bases between them. The CDR3 totals 15 residues. Germline assignment: CDR1 MNHEY and CDR2 SVGAGI. As DNA, the CDR3 is TGTGCCAGCAGTGATCACAGGGCCTCGAACACTGAAGCTTTCTTT. It translates to CASSDHRASNTEAFF.

This clonotype was counted ten times or more. The rearrangement uses TRBV18 and TRBJ2-7; D possibly corresponds to TRBD1 (5 bases). V was trimmed by 4 bases and J by 6 bases, leaving 13 bases between them. CDR1 and CDR2 (germline): KGHSH, LQKENI. The CDR3 contains 13 residues. The CDR3 sequence is CASSRDDSFEQYV. Here the CDR3 DNA reads TGTGCCAGCTCACGCGACGACAGTTTCGAGCAGTACGTC.

V usage is TRBV12-3 or TRBV12-4 and J usage is TRBJ2-7; D possibly corresponds to TRBD2 (6 bases). The CDR3 runs to 14 residues. The ends were cut back, 7 bases at V and 4 bases at J, with 17 bases in the middle. The CDR3 DNA sequence: TGTGCCAGCACCCGGGGACTGGGAGTGTACGAGCAGTACTTC. It translates to CASTRGLGVYEQYF.

This clonotype was seen only a few times. V usage is TRBV19 and J usage is TRBJ1-1, with a weak D call TRBD1 (6 bases). The CDR3 is 12 residues long. Trimming took 8 bases from V and 10 from J, leaving 17 bases between them. The V gene's germline CDR1 is LNHDA and CDR2 SQIVND (reference sequence). In nucleotides, the CDR3 is TGTGCCAGTTGCGTCGGGGACACGGGAGCTTTCTTT. This sequence encodes CASCVGDTGAFF. Full variable domain (outside the CDR3, taken from reference TRBV19 and TRBJ1-1): DGGITQSPKYLFRKEGQNVTLSCEQNLNHDAMYWYRQDPGQGLRLIYYSQIVNDFQKGDIAEGYSVSREKKESFPLTVTSAQKNPTAFYLCASCVGDTGAFFGQGTRLTVV.

The chain uses TRBV7-9 and TRBJ2-1, with 7 bases that match TRBD1. The germline V gene has CDR1 SEHNR and CDR2 FQNEAQ (reference sequence). Losses at the gene ends were 1 base for V and 8 bases for J; bases not matched to a gene: 8. The CDR3 runs 15 residues. CDR3 in DNA: TGTGCCAGCAGCTTAGGACAGGGCGCGCATTATGAGCAGTTCTTC. Translated: CASSLGQGAHYEQFF.

This chain links TRBV11-1 with TRBJ2-3; 9 bases map to TRBD1. Trimming at V came to 4 bases and at J to 6 bases, leaving 8 bases not matched to a gene. The CDR3 length is 15 residues. Germline CDR1 SGHAT, CDR2 FQDESV (reference sequence). As DNA, the CDR3 is TGTGCCAGCAGCTACCGGGACAGGGTTGTGGATACGCAGTATTTT. It codes for CASSYRDRVVDTQYF.

The chain recombines TRBV7-2 with TRBJ1-6, with a possible D match to TRBD1 (6 bases). This CDR3 has 16 amino acids. Trimming shortened V by 0 bases and J by 10 bases, and 16 bases separated the two germline ends. In germline, CDR1 is SGHTA, CDR2 FQGNSA. Here the CDR3 reads CASSLAPTGPSSPLHF. The DNA of the CDR3 is TGTGCCAGCAGCTTAGCCCCGACAGGTCCCAGCTCACCCCTCCACTTT.

This clonotype was seen a few times. The V gene is TRBV4-3, the J gene TRBJ1-4; the D is unclear. Between the trimmed V and J ends, which lost 1 base and 11 bases, there was a span of 17 bases. Germline assignment: CDR1 LGHNA and CDR2 YSLEER. This CDR3 contains 15 residues. The CDR3 protein is CASSQVFPQVWKLFF. The DNA of the CDR3 is TGCGCCAGCAGCCAAGTGTTCCCTCAGGTGTGGAAACTGTTTTTT.

The sample holds a few counts of this clonotype. V gene TRBV7-9 combines with J gene TRBJ1-1, with a possible D match to TRBD1 (5 bases). In germline, CDR1 is SEHNR, CDR2 FQNEAQ (reference sequence). V gave up 11 bases and J gave up 7 bases, with 20 bases separating them. This CDR3 region has 13 residues. CDR3 bases: TGTGCCGTACAGAAAGAAGTTGGGGGTGAAGCTTTCTTT. This translates into CAVQKEVGGEAFF.

This clonotype was detected a few times. The chain joins TRBV7-3 to TRBJ1-3; D possibly corresponds to TRBD1 (5 bases). Germline CDR1 reads SGHTA; CDR2 reads FQGTGA. Deletions cut 5 bases from V and 3 bases from J, with 20 bases between. This CDR3 spans 17 amino acids. The CDR3, as DNA: TGTGCCAGCAGCCCCATGGGGCAGGGAGGTTTTGGAAACACCATATATTTT. Amino acids: CASSPMGQGGFGNTIYF. Looking up the rest from reference TRBV7-3 and TRBJ1-3 gives the full variable domain: GAGVSQTPSNKVTEKGKYVELRCDPISGHTALYWYRQSLGQGPEFLIYFQGTGAADDSGLPNDRFFAVRPEGSVSTLKIQRTERGDSAVYLCASSPMGQGGFGNTIYFGEGSWLTVV.

The CDR3 is CASSRSPTGGETQYF. The CDR3 nucleotides read TGTGCCAGCAGCCGGAGTCCCACGGGAGGAGAGACCCAGTACTTC. The chain combines TRBV7-2 with TRBJ2-5, with TRBD2 matching 7 bases. V was clipped by 5 bases and J by 4 bases; unmatched bases: 10. The germline gives CDR1 SGHTA, CDR2 FQGNSA. The CDR3 is made up of 15 amino acids.

This clonotype was recorded a few times. The chain employs TRBV12-3 or TRBV12-4 and TRBJ1-5; tentatively, D is TRBD1 (5 bases). The CDR3 is made up of 14 amino acids. Trimming stripped 3 bases from V and 10 bases from J, with 16 bases between. The chain's CDR3 is CASSFGDGGRPQHF. CDR3 nucleotide sequence: TGTGCCAGCAGTTTTGGGGACGGGGGTCGACCCCAGCATTTT.

This clonotype occurred many times. The chain employs TRBV7-2 and TRBJ2-7; the match to TRBD2 covers 13 bases. This CDR3 is built from 18 residues. The V segment lost 4 bases and the J segment 0 bases; nucleotides outside the gene matches: 9. CDR1 SGHTA and CDR2 FQGNSA come from the germline V gene. As DNA, the CDR3 is TGTGCCAGCAGCTCGCCGGGACTAGCGGGGACGAACTCCTACGAGCAGTACTTC. This gives the protein CASSSPGLAGTNSYEQYF.

The table lists this clonotype with a few counts. The chain joins TRBV6-5 to TRBJ2-1; TRBD1 is a possible D gene (6 bases). Germline loops: CDR1 MNHEY, CDR2 SVGAGI. The V end was cut by 4 bases, the J end by 10 bases, with 26 bases between. There are 17 residues in the CDR3. This CDR3 is CASSLFGRGRGNVEQFF. As DNA, the CDR3 is TGTGCCAGCAGTTTATTCGGCAGAGGCAGGGGCAATGTCGAGCAGTTCTTC.

The rearrangement joins TRBV4-3 to TRBJ2-1, with TRBD1 identical over 7 bases. The germline gives CDR1 LGHNA, CDR2 YSLEER. The length of the CDR3 is 15 residues. Trimming cost V 4 bases and J 4 bases; bases outside gene matches: 7. Written as DNA, the CDR3 is TGCGCCAGCAGCCCACCGGGACAGCTGTACAATGAGCAGTTCTTC. Translating it yields CASSPPGQLYNEQFF.

The chain employs TRBV19 and TRBJ1-5; D is perhaps TRBD1 (6 bases). Trimming shortened V by 3 bases and J by 6 bases, and 12 bases separated the two germline ends. This CDR3 has 14 residues. In germline, CDR1 is LNHDA, CDR2 SQIVND (reference sequence). CDR3 coding DNA: TGTGCCAGTAGTATTCGAGGGGGGGGTCAGCCCCAGCATTTT. As protein: CASSIRGGGQPQHF.

This clonotype has a handful of counts. The rearrangement uses TRBV6-5 and TRBJ2-5; a possible D gene is TRBD2 (7 bases). V lost 2 bases and J 4 bases, leaving 20 bases between the germline ends. Germline V gives CDR1 MNHEY, CDR2 SVGAGI. This CDR3 spans 17 amino acids. CDR3 DNA sequence: TGTGCCAGCAGTTACGTTTTCCGGGGGGCCCCGGGAGAGACCCAGTACTTC. Amino acid sequence: CASSYVFRGAPGETQYF.

The V gene is TRBV5-1, the J gene TRBJ1-2, with 8 bases matching TRBD1. This CDR3 is 16 amino acids long. Trimming cost V 4 bases and J 1 base; bases outside gene matches: 9. Germline-derived CDR1 and CDR2 are SGHRS and YFSETQ. The DNA for the CDR3 is TGCGCCAGCAGCAGTAACAGGGGGTCCATTAACTATGGCTACACCTTC. Protein: CASSSNRGSINYGYTF. Full variable domain (rest looked up from reference TRBV5-1 and TRBJ1-2): KAGVTQTPRYLIKTRGQQVTLSCSPISGHRSVSWYQQTPGQGLQFLFEYFSETQRNKGNFPGRFSGRQFSNSRSEMNVSTLELGDSALYLCASSSNRGSINYGYTFGSGTRLTVV.

The gene calls are TRBV2 and TRBJ2-7; D is undetermined. The V end was cut by 5 bases, the J end by 2 bases, with 13 bases between. Germline V lookup: CDR1 SNHLY, CDR2 FYNNEI. CDR3 length: 14 amino acids. For the CDR3, the DNA is TGTGCCAGCAGTAGGACGCAGACCGCCTACGAGCAGTACGTC. Its protein is CASSRTQTAYEQYV.

In this sample, this clonotype turned up a few times. This chain links TRBV11-1 with TRBJ1-2; no clear D. V gave up 0 bases and J gave up 8 bases, with 13 bases separating them. Germline CDR1 is SGHAT and CDR2 is FQDESV (reference sequence). This CDR3 spans 14 amino acids. CDR3 in DNA: TGTGCCAGCAGCTTAGCAGTCGGTTCCGGGGGCTACACCTTC. It codes for CASSLAVGSGGYTF.

Only a few counts were recorded for this clonotype. The chain couples TRBV4-1 to TRBJ2-7; D is perhaps TRBD2 (5 bases). This CDR3 has 14 residues. V was trimmed by 0 bases and J by 2 bases, leaving 8 bases between them. CDR1 is MGHRA, CDR2 YSYEKL, per germline. For the CDR3, the DNA is TGCGCCAGCAGCCAAGAAGCGGATACCTACGAGCAGTACTTC. Translated: CASSQEADTYEQYF.

This clonotype was counted between two and nine times. The chain's CDR3 is CAISVGQGNNSPLHF. The CDR3 DNA reads TGTGCCATCAGTGTGGGACAGGGTAATAATTCACCCCTCCACTTT. V gene TRBV10-3 combines with J gene TRBJ1-6; TRBD1 agrees at 9 bases. Per the germline V gene, CDR1 is ENHRY and CDR2 is SYGVKD. V was pared by 4 bases and J by 5 bases, with 3 bases of the junction left unmatched. CDR3 length equals 15 residues.

This clonotype showed up just a few times. CDR3 residues: CASSPPQGSYGYTF. The CDR3 DNA sequence: TGTGCCAGCAGTCCCCCCCAGGGGAGCTATGGCTACACCTTC. This rearrangement joins TRBV6-2 or TRBV6-3 to TRBJ1-2; a weak D match, TRBD1 (6 bases). This CDR3 spans 14 amino acids. The germline V and J ends were trimmed by 5 bases and 4 bases, with 14 bases remaining between them. Germline CDR1 and CDR2: MNHEY and SVGEGT.

CDR3 sequence: CASGTGIRYEQYV. The DNA for the CDR3 is TGTGCCTCCGGGACAGGGATACGGTACGAGCAGTACGTC. J is TRBJ2-7 and V is TRBV10-3; 9 bases line up with TRBD1. V lost 11 bases, J lost 4 bases, and 9 bases stayed unmatched. Germline CDR1 reads ENHRY; CDR2 reads SYGVKD. The CDR3 covers 13 residues.

V usage is TRBV29-1 and J usage is TRBJ2-1, with TRBD2 matching 7 bases. Germline lookup yields CDR1 SQVTM and CDR2 ANQGSEA. The CDR3 consists of 14 residues. V shed 4 bases and J 3 bases; nucleotides not matched to a gene: 6. The CDR3 DNA reads TGCAGCGTTGGCCCTAGCGGAGTCTACAATGAGCAGTTCTTC. It encodes CSVGPSGVYNEQFF.

This clonotype was found many times. The chain joins TRBV29-1 to TRBJ1-1; D is ambiguous. The CDR3 is made up of 10 amino acids. CDR1 SQVTM and CDR2 ANQGSEA come from the germline V gene. V shed 8 bases and J shed 10 bases, with 14 bases lying between them. This chain's CDR3 is CSISEVRAFF. The CDR3 DNA follows: TGCAGCATTTCGGAAGTCCGAGCTTTCTTT.